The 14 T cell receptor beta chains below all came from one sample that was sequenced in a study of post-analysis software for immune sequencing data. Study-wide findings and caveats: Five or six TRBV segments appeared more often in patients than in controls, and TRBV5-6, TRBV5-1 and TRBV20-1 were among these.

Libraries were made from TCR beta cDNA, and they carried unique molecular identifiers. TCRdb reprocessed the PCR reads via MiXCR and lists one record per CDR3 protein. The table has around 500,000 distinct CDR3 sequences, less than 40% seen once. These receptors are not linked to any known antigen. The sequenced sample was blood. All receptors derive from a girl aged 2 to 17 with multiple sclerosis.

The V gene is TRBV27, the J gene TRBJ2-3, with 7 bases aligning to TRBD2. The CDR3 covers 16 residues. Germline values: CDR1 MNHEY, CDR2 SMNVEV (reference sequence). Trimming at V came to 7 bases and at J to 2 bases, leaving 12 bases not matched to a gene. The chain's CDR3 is CASTERASGSTDTQYF. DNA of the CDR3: TGTGCCAGCACCGAAAGGGCTAGCGGCTCCACAGATACGCAGTATTTT.

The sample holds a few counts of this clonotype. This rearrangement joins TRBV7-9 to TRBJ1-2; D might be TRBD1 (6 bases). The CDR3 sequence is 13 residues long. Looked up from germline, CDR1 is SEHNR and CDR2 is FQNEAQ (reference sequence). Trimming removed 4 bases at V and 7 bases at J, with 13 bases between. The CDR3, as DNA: TGTGCCAGCAGCTGGGGACAAGTCATTGGCTACACCTTC. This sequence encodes CASSWGQVIGYTF.

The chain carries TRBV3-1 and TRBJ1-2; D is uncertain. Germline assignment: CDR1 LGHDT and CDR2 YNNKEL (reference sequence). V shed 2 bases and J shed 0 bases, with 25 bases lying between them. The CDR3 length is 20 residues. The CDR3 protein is CASSQNPWARRSRTNYGYTF. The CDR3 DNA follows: TGTGCCAGCAGCCAAAACCCCTGGGCTCGCCGATCCCGCACTAACTATGGCTACACCTTC.

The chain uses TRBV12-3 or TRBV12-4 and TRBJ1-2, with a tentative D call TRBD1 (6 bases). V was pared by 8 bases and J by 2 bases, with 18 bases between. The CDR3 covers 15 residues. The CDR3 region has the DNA TGTGCCAGCCATAGGGGGGGATTGTTGAACTATGGCTACACCTTC. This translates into CASHRGGLLNYGYTF.

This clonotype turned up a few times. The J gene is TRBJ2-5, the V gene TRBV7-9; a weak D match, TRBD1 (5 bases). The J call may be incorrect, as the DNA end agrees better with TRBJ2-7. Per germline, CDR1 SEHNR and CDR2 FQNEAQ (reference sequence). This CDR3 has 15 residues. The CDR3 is CASSLVAGMIHEQYF. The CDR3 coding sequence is TGTGCCAGCAGCCTAGTGGCAGGGATGATCCACGAGCAGTACTTC.

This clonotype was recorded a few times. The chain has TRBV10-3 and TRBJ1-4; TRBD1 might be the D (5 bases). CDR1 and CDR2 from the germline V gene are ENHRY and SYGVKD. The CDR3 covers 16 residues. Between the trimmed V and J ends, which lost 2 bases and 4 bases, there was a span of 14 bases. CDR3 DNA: TGTGCCATCAGTGAGCGCCGGGACGGTTATAATGAAAAACTGTTTTTT. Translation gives CAISERRDGYNEKLFF.

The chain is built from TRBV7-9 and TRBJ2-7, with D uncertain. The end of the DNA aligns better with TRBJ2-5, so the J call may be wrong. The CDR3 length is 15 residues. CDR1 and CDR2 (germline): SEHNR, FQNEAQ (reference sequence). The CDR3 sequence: CASSFIPRPGETQYF. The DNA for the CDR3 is TGTGCCAGCAGCTTCATACCCCGACCTGGGGAGACCCAGTACTTC.

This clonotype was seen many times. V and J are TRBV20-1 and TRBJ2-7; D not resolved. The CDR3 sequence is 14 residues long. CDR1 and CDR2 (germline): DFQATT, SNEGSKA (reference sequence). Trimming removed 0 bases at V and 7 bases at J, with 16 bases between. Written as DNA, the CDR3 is TGCAGTGCTAGAGAGCCTAGGGCCGGTCGAGAGCAGTACTTC. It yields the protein CSAREPRAGREQYF.

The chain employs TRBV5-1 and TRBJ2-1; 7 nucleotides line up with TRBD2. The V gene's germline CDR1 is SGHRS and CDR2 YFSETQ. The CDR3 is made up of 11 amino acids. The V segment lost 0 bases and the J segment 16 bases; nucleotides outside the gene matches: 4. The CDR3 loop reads CASSLGLATFF. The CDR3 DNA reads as TGCGCCAGCAGCTTGGGACTAGCTACCTTCTTC. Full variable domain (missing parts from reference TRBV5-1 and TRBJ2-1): KAGVTQTPRYLIKTRGQQVTLSCSPISGHRSVSWYQQTPGQGLQFLFEYFSETQRNKGNFPGRFSGRQFSNSRSEMNVSTLELGDSALYLCASSLGLATFFGPGTRLTVL.

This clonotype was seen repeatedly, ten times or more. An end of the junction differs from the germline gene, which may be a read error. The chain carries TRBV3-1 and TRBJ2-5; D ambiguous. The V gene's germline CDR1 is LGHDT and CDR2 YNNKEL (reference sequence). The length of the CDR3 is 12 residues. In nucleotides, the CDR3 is TGCGCCAGCAGCCAAGAAGAGGAGACCCAGTACTTC. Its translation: CASSQEEETQYF.

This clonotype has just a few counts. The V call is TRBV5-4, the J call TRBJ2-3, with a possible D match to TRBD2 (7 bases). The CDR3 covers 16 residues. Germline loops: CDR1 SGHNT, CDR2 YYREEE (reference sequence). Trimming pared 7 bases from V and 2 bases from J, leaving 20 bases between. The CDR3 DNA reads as TGTGCCAGCGGGGGGAGACGGGGGGCTCTCACAGATACGCAGTATTTT. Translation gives CASGGRRGALTDTQYF.

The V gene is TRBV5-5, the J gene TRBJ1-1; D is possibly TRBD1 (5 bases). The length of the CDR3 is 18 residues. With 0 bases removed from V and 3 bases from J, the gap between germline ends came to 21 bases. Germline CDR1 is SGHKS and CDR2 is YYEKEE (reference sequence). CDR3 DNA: TGTGCCAGCAGCTTGGATTGGGGGGGAGCTGGCCTCGACACTGAAGCTTTCTTT. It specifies CASSLDWGGAGLDTEAFF.

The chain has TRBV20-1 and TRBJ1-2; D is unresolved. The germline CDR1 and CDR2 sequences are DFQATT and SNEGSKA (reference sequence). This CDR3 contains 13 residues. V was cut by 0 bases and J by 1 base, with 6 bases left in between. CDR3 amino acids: CSARDPVNYGYTF. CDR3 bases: TGCAGTGCTAGAGATCCCGTTAACTATGGCTACACCTTC.

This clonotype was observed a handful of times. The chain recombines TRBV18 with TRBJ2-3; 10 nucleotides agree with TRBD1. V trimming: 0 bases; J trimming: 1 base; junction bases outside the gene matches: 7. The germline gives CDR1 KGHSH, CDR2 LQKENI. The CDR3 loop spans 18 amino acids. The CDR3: CASSPPQGQGGRTDTQYF. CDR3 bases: TGTGCCAGCTCACCACCTCAAGGACAGGGGGGACGCACAGATACGCAGTATTTT.